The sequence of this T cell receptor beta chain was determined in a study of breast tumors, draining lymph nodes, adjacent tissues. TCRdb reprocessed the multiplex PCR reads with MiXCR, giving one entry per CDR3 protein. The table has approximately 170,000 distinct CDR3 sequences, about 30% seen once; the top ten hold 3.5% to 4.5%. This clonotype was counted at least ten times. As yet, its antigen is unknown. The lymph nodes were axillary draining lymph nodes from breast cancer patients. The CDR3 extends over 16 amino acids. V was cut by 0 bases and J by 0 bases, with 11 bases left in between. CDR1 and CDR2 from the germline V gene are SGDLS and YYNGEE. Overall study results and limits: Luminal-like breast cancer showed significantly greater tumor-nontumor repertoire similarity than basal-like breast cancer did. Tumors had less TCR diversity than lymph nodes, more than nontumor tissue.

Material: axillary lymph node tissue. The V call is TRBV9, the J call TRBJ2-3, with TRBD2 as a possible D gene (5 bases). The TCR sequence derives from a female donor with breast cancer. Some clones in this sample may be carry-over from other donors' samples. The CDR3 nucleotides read TGTGCCAGCAGCGTAGGGTACGGGAAGAGCACAGATACGCAGTATTTT. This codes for CASSVGYGKSTDTQYF.